This T cell receptor beta chain comes out of a study of cytomegalovirus exposure and HLA in healthy donors. PCR primers comprised 60 Vbeta and 13 Jbeta primers. Using immunoSEQ multiplex PCR, the repertoire was profiled, and TCRdb retains in-frame clones only, with some absent. The data show about 120,000 clones, more than 75% seen once. V lost 0 bases and J lost 7, with 13 bases in between. CDR1 is MNHEY and CDR2 is SVGAGI in the germline V gene. This CDR3 region has 15 residues. The specimen sequenced was PBMCs. The V call is TRBV6-5, the J call TRBJ2-1; maybe TRBD2 (5 bases). The source is a man aged 18-30 years in good health and CMV-seronegative. The CDR3 here is CASSYSPGLGNEQFF. CDR3 nucleotides: TGTGCCAGCAGTTACTCGCCGGGGTTGGGGAATGAGCAGTTCTTC.